The 27 T cell receptor beta chains reported below all come from one sample, sequenced in a study of STAT5B mutations in CD4+ large granular lymphocyte leukemia. Data came from immunoSEQ multiplex PCR; TCRdb stores just in-frame clones and leaves some out. The table lists approximately 40,000 clones, more than 80% of them singletons, with less than 4% in the top ten. Sequencing was performed on CD4+ T cells from blood buffy coats. The receptors originated from a human donor in good health.

The rearrangement uses TRBV7-2 and TRBJ2-7, with D tentatively TRBD1 (6 bases). Germline V CDR1 and CDR2: SGHTA, FQGNSA. The CDR3 is 16 residues long. The V end lost 0 bases, the J end lost 4 bases, and 16 bases lay between the germline ends. The CDR3 here is CASSLAYRDKAYEQYF. CDR3 nucleotide sequence: TGTGCCAGCAGCTTAGCGTACAGGGACAAAGCTTACGAGCAGTACTTC. Complete variable domain (other parts from reference TRBV7-2 and TRBJ2-7): GAGVSQSPSNKVTEKGKDVELRCDPISGHTALYWYRQSLGQGLEFLIYFQGNSAPDKSGLPSDRFSAERTGGSVSTLTIQRTQQEDSAVYLCASSLAYRDKAYEQYFGPGTRLTVT.

The rearrangement uses TRBV9 and TRBJ2-2; weak D call: TRBD1 (6 bases). V dropped 3 bases and J dropped 7 bases, with 10 bases sitting between them. Germline CDR1 SGDLS, CDR2 YYNGEE. CDR3 length: 13 amino acids. The DNA of the CDR3 is TGTGCCAGCAGCGGACAGGCTCTCGGGGAGCTGTTTTTT. Translating gives CASSGQALGELFF.

CDR3 nucleotides: TGTGCCAGCAGTGAAAGGGGTAGCGGGGCTTACAATGAGCAGTTCTTC. Its protein product is CASSERGSGAYNEQFF. V and J are TRBV6-1 and TRBJ2-1; 8 bases align to TRBD2. Trimming took 2 bases from V and 4 from J; bases not matched to a gene: 7. Germline V lookup: CDR1 MNHNS, CDR2 SASEGT. The CDR3 sequence is 16 residues long.

This clone was found a few times. The V call is TRBV7-8, the J call TRBJ1-1; possible D gene TRBD1, 6 bases. Germline lookup yields CDR1 SGHVS and CDR2 FQNEAQ. This CDR3 spans 16 amino acids. V lost 5 bases to trimming and J lost 0 bases, with 16 bases between them. CDR3 sequence (DNA): TGTGCCAGCAGCCGTCAGACAGGACTATTGAACACTGAAGCTTTCTTT. It yields the protein CASSRQTGLLNTEAFF.

The gene calls are TRBV7-3 and TRBJ2-3; D is uncertain. The CDR3 has 13 amino acids. V shed 3 bases and J shed 2 bases, with 6 bases lying between them. CDR1 and CDR2 (germline): SGHTA, FQGTGA. CDR3: CASSFDFTDTQYF. The CDR3 DNA reads TGTGCCAGCAGCTTTGACTTCACAGATACGCAGTATTTT. Full variable domain (remainder filled in from reference TRBV7-3 and TRBJ2-3): GAGVSQTPSNKVTEKGKYVELRCDPISGHTALYWYRQSLGQGPEFLIYFQGTGAADDSGLPNDRFFAVRPEGSVSTLKIQRTERGDSAVYLCASSFDFTDTQYFGPGTRLTVL.

The chain couples TRBV7-3 to TRBJ2-1; TRBD2 matches at 15 bases. V lost 5 bases to trimming and J lost 5 bases; unmatched junction nucleotides: 10. CDR1 and CDR2 from the germline V gene are SGHTA and FQGTGA. This CDR3 contains 18 residues. The CDR3 bases are TGTGCCAGCAGCAGGTTCGGGACTAGCGGGGGGTACGACAATGAGCAGTTCTTC. As protein: CASSRFGTSGGYDNEQFF.

This rearrangement joins TRBV20-1 to TRBJ2-2, with TRBD1 as a possible D gene (6 bases). The CDR3 sequence is 10 residues long. Germline CDR1 is DFQATT and CDR2 is SNEGSKA (reference sequence). CDR3 sequence (DNA): TGCAGACCTACAGGGGGGGAGCTGTTTTTT. Translating gives CRPTGGELFF.

CDR3 nucleotide sequence: TGCAGTGCCACTACCCGGGGTGGCTACACCTTC. Translating gives CSATTRGGYTF. The gene calls are TRBV20-1 and TRBJ1-2; D is undetermined. The CDR3 sequence is 11 residues long. V lost 6 bases to trimming and J lost 7 bases, with 12 bases between them. The germline gives CDR1 DFQATT, CDR2 SNEGSKA (reference sequence).

The rearrangement joins TRBV12-5 to TRBJ1-1; tentatively, D is TRBD1 (5 bases). Germline V gives CDR1 LGHNT, CDR2 FRNRAP. The length of the CDR3 is 13 residues. The V and J ends lost 4 bases and 10 bases respectively, with 16 bases between them. CDR3 protein: CASGYWGVSGAFF. For the CDR3, the DNA is TGTGCTAGTGGTTACTGGGGGGTGTCTGGAGCTTTCTTT. Variable domain in full (rest from reference TRBV12-5 and TRBJ1-1): DARVTQTPRHKVTEMGQEVTMRCQPILGHNTVFWYRQTMMQGLELLAYFRNRAPLDDSGMPKDRFSAEMPDATLATLKIQPSEPRDSAVYFCASGYWGVSGAFFGQGTRLTVV.

The chain joins TRBV11-3 to TRBJ2-2, with TRBD2 identical over 8 bases. Germline trimming cut 1 base from V and 4 bases from J; bases unmatched to any gene: 8. The CDR3 contains 17 residues. Germline V gene sequence: CDR1 SGHNT, CDR2 YENEEA. CDR3 DNA sequence: TGTGCCAGCAGCTTAGCTGGAGCGGGAGTCTCCACCGGGGAGCTGTTTTTT. This translates into CASSLAGAGVSTGELFF.

This clone has a single count. The gene calls are TRBV27 and TRBJ2-3, with TRBD2 matching over 7 bases. The CDR3 covers 14 residues. Trimming at V came to 5 bases and at J to 5 bases, leaving 7 bases not matched to a gene. Per germline, CDR1 MNHEY and CDR2 SMNVEV (reference sequence). This CDR3 reads CASSRLALGDTQYF. DNA of the CDR3: TGTGCCAGCAGTAGACTAGCATTAGGAGATACGCAGTATTTT.

The V gene is TRBV28, the J gene TRBJ1-2, with unresolved D. The CDR3 length is 12 residues. CDR1 is MDHEN and CDR2 is SYDVKM in the germline V gene. V was clipped by 7 bases and J by 4 bases, with 10 bases between them. This CDR3 is CASMVQVYGYTF. CDR3 nucleotide sequence: TGTGCCAGCATGGTGCAGGTCTATGGCTACACCTTC.

V usage is TRBV18 and J usage is TRBJ2-5; TRBD2 matches at 9 bases. This CDR3 is built from 16 residues. The germline V gene has CDR1 KGHSH and CDR2 LQKENI. Trimming cost V 3 bases and J 4 bases; bases outside gene matches: 9. CDR3 DNA sequence: TGTGCCAGCTCACCCGGGACTAGCTCCCTCCCAGAGACCCAGTACTTC. This sequence encodes CASSPGTSSLPETQYF. Full variable domain (outside the CDR3, taken from reference TRBV18 and TRBJ2-5): NAGVMQNPRHLVRRRGQEARLRCSPMKGHSHVYWYRQLPEEGLKFMVYLQKENIIDESGMPKERFSAEFPKEGPSILRIQQVVRGDSAAYFCASSPGTSSLPETQYFGPGTRLLVL.

V is TRBV5-1 and J is TRBJ2-6; the match to TRBD1 covers 8 bases. With 0 bases clipped from V and 1 base from J, the junction kept 12 bases outside the gene matches. Germline values: CDR1 SGHRS, CDR2 YFSETQ. This CDR3 region has 20 residues. CDR3 DNA: TGCGCCAGCAGCTTGGGAACAGGGGGGAGCGAGCGGTCTGGGGCCAACGTCCTGACTTTC. It yields the protein CASSLGTGGSERSGANVLTF.

The V and J genes are TRBV19 and TRBJ2-5; no definite D call. The germline gives CDR1 LNHDA, CDR2 SQIVND (reference sequence). Trimming shortened V by 3 bases and J by 4 bases, and 9 bases separated the two germline ends. This CDR3 region has 13 residues. CDR3 sequence: CASSITRGETQYF. In DNA, the CDR3 is TGTGCCAGTAGTATCACCAGAGGAGAGACCCAGTACTTC.

A few counts support this clone. The chain links TRBV28 to TRBJ1-6, with TRBD1 as a possible D gene (5 bases). The length of the CDR3 is 13 residues. V was cut by 3 bases and J by 11 bases, with 11 bases left in between. Germline V gives CDR1 MDHEN, CDR2 SYDVKM. The CDR3 nucleotides read TGTGCCAGCAGTTTGGGGGGTCCTCCACCCCTCCACTTT. This sequence encodes CASSLGGPPPLHF.

The chain combines TRBV19 with TRBJ2-3; D may match TRBD1 or TRBD2 (6 bases each). CDR1 is LNHDA and CDR2 is SQIVND in the germline V gene (reference sequence). Between the trimmed V and J ends, which lost 11 bases and 6 bases, there was a span of 21 bases. The CDR3 loop spans 14 amino acids. The CDR3 loop is CASAGTGAMDTQYF. CDR3 bases: TGTGCCTCAGCAGGGACGGGGGCAATGGATACGCAGTATTTT.

V gene TRBV7-8 combines with J gene TRBJ2-7; 15 nucleotides line up with TRBD2. The CDR3 sequence is 17 residues long. In germline, CDR1 is SGHVS, CDR2 FQNEAQ. With V trimmed by 5 bases and J by 4 bases, 9 bases remained unmatched. The CDR3: CASSKGTSGGPTYEQYF. DNA of the CDR3: TGTGCCAGCAGCAAAGGGACTAGCGGGGGGCCGACGTACGAGCAGTACTTC.

Points on this clone: Other DNA sequences in the same sample also yield this CDR3. The V call is TRBV7-3, the J call TRBJ1-3; no reliable D call. Germline V gives CDR1 SGHTA, CDR2 FQGTGA. Deletions cut 0 bases from V and 2 bases from J, with 5 bases between. The CDR3 has 14 residues. The CDR3, as DNA: TGTGCCAGCAGCTTAACGGGGACTGGAAACACCATATATTTT. Protein: CASSLTGTGNTIYF.

The chain is built from TRBV2 and TRBJ1-1, with 7 bases lining up with TRBD1. There are 14 residues in the CDR3. The germline CDR1 and CDR2 sequences are SNHLY and FYNNEI. The trim removed 6 bases at V and 3 bases at J, leaving 7 bases unmatched. CDR3 amino acids: CASRPDRADTEAFF. The DNA for the CDR3 is TGTGCCAGCAGACCCGACAGGGCAGACACTGAAGCTTTCTTT.

CDR3 nucleotides: TGTGCCAGAAGCTTCAGGGGAACATCCACCGGGGAGCTGTTTTTT. It codes for CARSFRGTSTGELFF. The V and J genes are TRBV5-3 and TRBJ2-2; D is possibly TRBD1 (6 bases). TRBV5-3 is an ORF, with its function uncertain. Between the trimmed V and J ends, which lost 2 bases and 4 bases, there was a span of 12 bases. The CDR3 contains 15 residues.

The rearrangement uses TRBV11-1 and TRBJ2-3, with D possibly being TRBD2 (5 bases). This CDR3 has 11 amino acids. V gave up 6 bases and J gave up 9 bases, with 10 bases separating them. Germline lookup yields CDR1 SGHAT and CDR2 FQDESV (reference sequence). CDR3 protein: CASSSGVTQYF. CDR3 nucleotide sequence: TGTGCCAGCAGTTCCGGGGTCACGCAGTATTTT.

The rearrangement links TRBV27 to TRBJ1-5; tentative D call: TRBD1 (5 bases). The germline V gene encodes CDR1 MNHEY and CDR2 SMNVEV (reference sequence). Between the trimmed V and J ends, which lost 2 bases and 0 bases, there was a span of 14 bases. The CDR3 is made up of 17 amino acids. DNA of the CDR3: TGTGCCAGCAGTTTAAGGAGGGGCAGGGATAGCAATCAGCCCCAGCATTTT. It specifies CASSLRRGRDSNQPQHF.

This clone was recorded once. The chain links TRBV5-8 to TRBJ1-5, with unresolved D. CDR1 and CDR2 from the germline V gene are SGHTS and YDEGEE. The germline V and J ends were trimmed by 4 bases and 6 bases, with 17 bases remaining between them. The CDR3 has 15 amino acids. The CDR3 sequence is CASSARQPIVQPQHF. CDR3 DNA sequence: TGTGCCAGCAGCGCTCGTCAGCCTATTGTTCAGCCCCAGCATTTT.

This clone is a singleton in its sample. The genes are TRBV11-3 and TRBJ2-1, with 10 bases matching TRBD2. Looked up from germline, CDR1 is SGHNT and CDR2 is YENEEA. The V segment lost 3 bases and the J segment 3 bases; nucleotides outside the gene matches: 5. This CDR3 spans 16 amino acids. DNA of the CDR3: TGTGCCAGCAGCTTTCGAGCGGGAGGGTTCTACAATGAGCAGTTCTTC. It encodes CASSFRAGGFYNEQFF. The variable domain in full, completed from reference TRBV11-3 and TRBJ2-1, reads EAGVVQSPRYKIIEKKQPVAFWCNPISGHNTLYWYLQNLGQGPELLIRYENEEAVDDSQLPKDRFSAERLKGVDSTLKIQPAELGDSAVYLCASSFRAGGFYNEQFFGPGTRLTVL.

A single count supports this clone. The rearrangement joins TRBV5-1 to TRBJ2-3; no clear D gene. CDR1 and CDR2 (germline): SGHRS, YFSETQ. Trimming stripped 4 bases from V and 0 bases from J, with 12 bases between. This CDR3 region has 15 residues. CDR3 DNA: TGCGCCAGCAGCCCCTCACGGGCTAGCACAGATACGCAGTATTTT. As protein: CASSPSRASTDTQYF.

The genes are TRBV19 and TRBJ1-1, with D possibly being TRBD1 (5 bases). Germline CDR1 and CDR2: LNHDA and SQIVND (reference sequence). V lost 2 bases and J lost 0, with 13 bases in between. The CDR3 sequence is 16 residues long. CDR3 sequence reads: CASSISLGLLNTEAFF. DNA for the CDR3: TGTGCCAGTAGTATATCCCTGGGACTTTTGAACACTGAAGCTTTCTTT.